This TCR beta chain originates from a study of shared clonotypes between healthy human individuals. CDR1 and CDR2 from the germline V gene are SGHRS and YFSETQ. The CDR3 length is 15 residues. Trimming at V came to 7 bases and at J to 0 bases, leaving 8 bases not matched to a gene. This clone was seen many times. This table comes from immunoSEQ multiplex PCR, and its TCRdb copy is limited to in-frame clones, with some not included. The sample contains roughly 700,000 clones, around 67% of which appear only once. Sequencing was done on a sample of memory CD4+ T cells sorted from blood. Subset defined: CD45RA-negative fraction. The source is a woman aged 30 to 39 in good health. The chain recombines TRBV5-1 with TRBJ2-3, with TRBD2 matching 7 bases. In DNA form, the CDR3 reads TGCGCCAGCCGGGGGGAGGGCCGGAGCACAGATACGCAGTATTTT. This encodes CASRGEGRSTDTQYF.